This T cell receptor beta chain is from a study of cytomegalovirus exposure and HLA in healthy donors (dated by TCRdb to about 2017). Background on the whole study: An earlier analysis of under 600 of the donors reported about 250 Gb of sequence data and around 120 million unique TCR beta sequences from about 180 million T cells. All discovery cohort repertoires had been generated on a single sequencing platform. Alongside the repertoire data, information on donor age, sex, ethnicity and CMV serostatus was compiled. Rather than using new phenotypic data, the later analysis identified candidate immune exposures from TCR beta sequences and from how often those sequences occurred across donors. The study used immunosequencing to profile the T cell repertoires of hundreds of subjects and linked those repertoires to cytomegalovirus serostatus. Roughly 300 gigabases of sequencing data and around 87 million unique TCR sequences were included in an early release covering 550 to 650 HLA-typed donors. High-throughput TCR immunosequencing, statistical association of individual TCRs with disease status, and machine learning were combined to predict cytomegalovirus infection status. Among 300 to 500 genotyped donors of the cohort, an average of approximately 220,000 unique TCR beta nucleotide sequences was sequenced per donor, of which about 18% were non-productive. HLA typing covered class I and class II loci at four-digit resolution. The study was designed to test whether signatures of past pathogen exposure could be identified by cataloging public T cell receptors. An earlier analysis of 587 of the donors used high-throughput TCR beta sequencing to judge whether each TCR beta V gene segment behaved as functional or pseudogenic. Besides the first cohort of 666 subjects, a separate validation cohort made up of 120 different subjects was used. The number of donors typed differed by locus, with roughly 620-630 for A, B, C, DRB1 and DQB1, over 500 for DQA1, 600 to 610 for DPA1, and about 450 for DPB1. A later genetic analysis used genome-wide SNP genotypes for about three fifths of the 666 donors, treating that subset as a discovery cohort. A later analysis re-analyzed previously published TCR beta repertoires from 666 donors and added high-resolution HLA genotyping to study TCR occurrence patterns. Of the roughly 430 genotyped donors, roughly 80% fell in the genetic ancestry cluster associated with self-reported Caucasian donors. A handful of DR-DQ haplotypes were handled as single units for association and clustering because linkage in the cohort was strong.

From cysteine to phenylalanine, the CDR3 is 19 amino acids long. The entry retains the CDR3 DNA only, 57 bases that are in frame from base 1. V ends up 0 bases short and J 2 bases short, with an unmatched junction base count of 11. In the germline V gene, CDR1 corresponds to MRHNA and CDR2 to SNTAGT. Beyond this particular receptor, the publication reports: Because counts were too low, seventeen rarely observed V segments, including chromosome 9 orphons, were excluded from the earlier analysis of a few hundred of the donors. A later analysis found that most CMV-associated TCR beta chains appeared HLA-restricted, with HLA associations seemingly driven largely by CMV exposure. Correlated functional status among segregating V segments might reflect linkage disequilibrium, but an unknown experimental factor could not be ruled out. A further reported finding was that TCR beta sequences accurately predicted the HLA-A and HLA-B alleles for most subjects in the first cohort. A total of roughly 160 TCR beta chains were listed by the study as associated with cytomegalovirus. Because HLA typing was missing for some donors at each locus, association tests included only the typed subset. For the cohort, immune exposure information was limited to CMV serostatus. A later analysis found that HLA-associated TCR beta chains were more clonally expanded and had lower generation probabilities than equally common non-associated chains. In a later analysis, the rate of TCR association differed among HLA loci, with DRB1 alleles having the most associated TCRs and HLA-C alleles having the fewest. According to the authors, the approach could potentially be generalized to other disease states and immunological phenotypes. According to a later analysis, parvovirus B19, influenza, CMV and Epstein-Barr virus appeared linked to several top co-occurrence clusters. Across donors, most TCR sequences were observed very rarely, whereas some public TCRs were present in many individuals. Presence/absence analyses assumed roughly uniform sequencing depth across donors, an assumption that may not hold. A group of highly shared sequence variants was considered likely to be a technical artifact of the sequencing pipeline. Specific HLA alleles were associated with over 15,000 TCR beta sequences at a false discovery rate of 0.05 in a later analysis. In an earlier analysis of some 540 of the donors, most TCR beta V segments appeared in productive rearrangements about 87% or about 30% of the time, broadly matching IMGT annotations. Only TCR beta chains were sequenced in this cohort, and the absence of alpha or paired-chain data limited detectable features. Because the 87-base-pair reads could not distinguish some IMGT-functional V segments, including TRBV6-2 and TRBV6-3, those segments were excluded. Assigning TCR associations to individual alleles was difficult when HLA alleles, especially DR and DQ, strongly co-occurred. A few of the identified cytomegalovirus-associated TCR beta chains were confirmed in vitro to be specific for cytomegalovirus antigens. Compared with the approximately 710-donor mean, donors in an Asian-associated ancestry cluster had fewer N-insertions in productive TCRs, according to a later genetic analysis. The classifier was reported to diagnose cytomegalovirus status with high specificity and sensitivity in both the original and validation cohorts. A later genetic analysis associated a missense DCLRE1C variant with V-gene and J-gene trimming of TCR beta chains, and an independent cohort replicated the association.

Libraries came from the immunoSEQ multiplex PCR assay. For the multiplex PCR, a mixture combining 60 forward primers for TCR Vbeta segments and 13 reverse primers for TCR Jbeta segments was used. The CDR3 region of rearranged TCR beta genes was amplified from genomic DNA with a multiplex PCR assay. The amplified TCR beta libraries were sequenced on the Illumina HiSeq System as 87-base-pair reads. Concerning the study's data processing: In a later analysis, some 80 million unique TCR beta chains were counted across the 650 to 750 repertoires, and around 10 million of these chains were shared by at least two donors. Raw reads were error-corrected and collapsed into unique sequences by a nearest-neighbor algorithm in which closely related sequences were merged to remove PCR and sequencing errors. V, D and J gene segments were assigned by aligning CDR3 sequences to IMGT reference sequences. For a sequence to be retained, at least a six-nucleotide match to both a V gene segment and a J gene segment was required. Rearrangements were called productive when the CDR3 lacked stop codons and stayed in frame with V and J; all others were non-productive. Following IMGT convention, CDR3 was defined as the stretch from the second conserved V-encoded cysteine up to the conserved J-encoded phenylalanine. Sequences without an unambiguous match to a single V gene segment were excluded from the earlier analysis of several hundred of the donors. An earlier analysis of 587 of the donors called V segments functional above 56.7% productive rearrangements and segregating when the between-donor standard deviation exceeded 5%. A statistical classification framework was built for diagnosing cytomegalovirus status from the catalog of TCR beta chain sequences. In a later analysis, TCR nucleotide sequences were compared against IMGT/GENE-DB human TR gene sequences so that V and J genes could be assigned. The TCRdist pipeline was used in a later analysis to assign CDR3 sequences and most-parsimonious VDJ recombination scenarios. In a later analysis, each TCR beta chain was defined by its CDR3 amino acid sequence together with its V-gene family, and reads without a unique V-gene family were excluded. A later analysis removed 592 highly shared, low-generation-probability nucleotide sequences to deal with suspected cross-contamination and a sequencing artifact. In a later analysis, a clonal expansion index for each public chain was calculated from normalized within-repertoire ranks of inferred template counts. Generation probabilities in a later analysis came from a VDJ recombination model fitted to out-of-frame rearrangements, and those results were checked against IGoR. A later analysis scored TCR-TCR, TCR-HLA and TCR-CMV co-occurrence with hypergeometric tests, applying a repertoire-size bias correction to TCR pairs. In a later analysis, false discovery rates were estimated by permuting HLA or CMV assignments 20 times. In a later analysis, co-occurring TCRs were grouped using DBSCAN, with TCRdist sequence similarity added in when clustering inside HLA-allele-positive subsets. Co-occurrence clustering excluded repertoires with fewer than 30,000 or more than 120,000 public chains, plus five with anomalous nucleotide sharing. TCRdb retrieved this table from immuneACCESS and kept in-frame rearrangements only. Not all clones are present; in checked studies, unresolved V genes account for under half, and no reason is known for the remainder. Clonal size and the V and J genes are those of that table, whereas D and trimming came from the DNA. The sample data list about 90,000 clones, and about two thirds of these were observed just once. Roughly 21% of the sample rests with the top ten.

The cohort comprised under 700 healthy bone marrow donors. At the time of sampling, every cohort member was nominally healthy, though immune exposures that went unrecorded were likely present. The donor tested CMV seropositive, placing the donor among the 289 seropositive members of the cohort. A peripheral blood sample was collected from each donor, and TCR beta sequencing was performed on peripheral blood mononuclear cells. The Qiagen DNeasy Blood Extraction Kit was used to extract genomic DNA from the blood cell samples. About this clone: The specificity of this receptor is unknown. Per-base quality was not reported, and no clone a single base away is much larger than it.

This clonotype was sampled from a woman aged 50 to 60 in good health and CMV-seropositive. Here the chain combines TRBV6-4 and TRBJ2-2; 8 bases in between match TRBD1. Sequencing used PBMCs. The DNA sequence is given as TGTGCCAGCAGTGACTCCGCCAGGGGGCTTACGCGTAACACCGGGGAGCTGTTTTTT. Its translation reads: CASSDSARGLTRNTGELFF.